The rows below give T cell receptor beta chains drawn from one sample of a study of shared clonotypes between healthy human individuals. Here immunoSEQ multiplex PCR was the method, and the copy in TCRdb shows in-frame clones only, minus some. The sample lists about 1 million clones, approximately 70% seen once, with approximately 1.5% in the top ten. The sample taken for sequencing was memory CD4+ T cells sorted from blood. The receptors originated from a man aged 18 to 29 in good health. Each CDR3 is given without its conserved first and last residue. Not every row has a clone size; where given, it reads once, few, many or a size class.

.	TRBJ2-7	13	TRBV7-8	ASSLAGGPSYEQY
.	TRBJ1-1	13	TRBV4-3	ASSQGVRGATEAF
.	TRBJ2-5	13	TRBV7-9	ASSLENRGQETQY
.	TRBJ1-1	12	TRBV6-6	ASSSGTGVIEAF
few	TRBJ2-3	11	TRBV7-2	ASSLWAPDTQY
.	TRBJ1-3	11	TRBV2	ASSLDRVDTIY
.	TRBJ1-3	12	TRBV18	ASSPDRAGNTIY
.	TRBJ1-3	13	TRBV5-1	ASSPDAYSGNTIY
once	TRBJ2-6	14	TRBV11-3	ASSSQSRSGANVLT
few	TRBJ1-3	14	TRBV7-2	ASSFSPGTGGNTIY
.	TRBJ2-7	12	TRBV5-4	ASSRSGGGYEQY
.	TRBJ1-2	11	TRBV6-1	ASSEGRVYGYT
.	TRBJ1-6	17	TRBV4-1	ASSQEAPKGTGNNSPLH
few	TRBJ1-1	11	TRBV11-2	ASSQDRNTEAF
few	TRBJ2-7	13	TRBV6-1	ASSARTGNTYEQY
.	TRBJ2-6	15	TRBV4-3	ASSQDTGNSGANVLT
many	TRBJ2-1	12	TRBV15	ATSRGRVAAQQF
.	TRBJ2-2	14	TRBV15	ATSREVYANTGELF
.	TRBJ2-7	12	TRBV5-6	ASSLGTRSYEQY
once	TRBJ1-2	14	TRBV5-1	ASSPGRGFNGRGYT
.	TRBJ2-5	13	TRBV7-8	ASSPPGALGETQY
once	TRBJ2-2	14	TRBV9	ASSLLNLPNTGELF
.	TRBJ1-2	12	TRBV4-3	ASSQGTLGYGYT
.	TRBJ2-5	11	TRBV6-1	ASSENLGKTQY
few	TRBJ2-1	14	TRBV5-1	ASRGLGQGADNEQF
few	TRBJ1-2	12	TRBV7-2	ASSWGQGARGYT
.	TRBJ2-7	12	TRBV15	ATSPGGGQGEQY
.	TRBJ2-7	13	TRBV11-2	ASSFGQGGSYEQY
.	TRBJ2-7	14	TRBV5-8	ASSRFGTGGFYEQY
.	TRBJ2-7	13	TRBV5-4	ASSFSLTGSYEQY
.	TRBJ1-6	12	TRBV5-4	ASSLWGQNSPLH
once	TRBJ2-1	10	TRBV2	ASNKARYEQF
.	TRBJ1-4	14	TRBV18	ASSPSLDRSNEKLF
.	TRBJ2-7	12	TRBV5-1	ASSVRGQGYEQY
.	TRBJ2-3	15	TRBV4-1	ASSQGRSSGGADTQY
few	TRBJ1-3	12	TRBV18	ASSPSVSGNTIY
.	TRBJ1-2	10	TRBV5-4	ASSGSGYGYT
once	TRBJ2-7	13	TRBV5-1	ASRPGGHLTYEQY
.	TRBJ1-6	14	TRBV15	ATSIMGQGADSPLH
.	TRBJ2-5	13	TRBV10-3	AISSSGGVQETQY
.	TRBJ2-7	13	TRBV5-1	ASSLAVTVTYEQY
.	TRBJ2-1	9	TRBV7-2	ASSFNNEQF
.	TRBJ2-7	14	TRBV10-3	AISESAAVKSYEQY
.	TRBJ1-5	12	TRBV5-4	ASSLHGSNQPQH
.	TRBJ2-7	12	TRBV6-5	ASSYSISTYEQY
.	TRBJ2-7	13	TRBV6-5	ASSYVGAWTYEQY
.	TRBJ2-7	12	TRBV19	ASSRGTGLYEQY
.	TRBJ2-7	12	TRBV9	ASSWGNKGEEQY
.	TRBJ2-2	13	TRBV4-1	ASSPRGGSPGELF
.	TRBJ2-5	11	TRBV11-2	ASSSTLGETQY
.	TRBJ2-1	13	TRBV5-4	ASSPERDYTNEQF
.	TRBJ2-5	14	TRBV19	ASSIALGLLQETQY
.	TRBJ1-3	13	TRBV6-1	ASRATGSSGNTIY
.	TRBJ1-2	11	TRBV6-5	ASSPPGGKGYT
.	TRBJ1-3	13	TRBV6-1	ASSDGQGILNTIY
once	TRBJ2-7	13	TRBV5-1	ASSFSPGPYYEQY
.	TRBJ2-5	14	TRBV2	ASTPLAGTSQETQY
.	TRBJ1-5	12	TRBV6-1	AGSERPTNQPQH
many	TRBJ2-7	9	TRBV10-2	ASRDLYEQY
.	TRBJ1-2	12	TRBV7-2	ASSLRGFGYGYT